Described below is a single T cell receptor beta chain sequence and its context. These data are taken from a study of blood T cell repertoires in COVID-19. Across the whole study: There were acute and convalescent COVID-19 samples, and they came from the United States, Italy and Spain.

CDR1 and CDR2 (germline): LNHDA, SQIVND (reference sequence). This CDR3 is built from 13 residues. Between the trimmed V and J ends, which lost 7 bases and 7 bases, there was a span of 14 bases. Patients at the Seattle site were enrolled during active infection and followed longitudinally. Sequencing was performed with immunoSEQ multiplex PCR; in TCRdb, only in-frame clones are kept and a portion is missing. Of roughly 160,000 clones in the sample, around nine tenths are singletons; the top ten hold approximately 0.6%. The specimen sequenced was peripheral blood. The sequence was obtained from a man in his fifties or sixties with COVID-19, enrolled during active disease. The chain combines TRBV19 with TRBJ1-5; D uncertain. The CDR3: CASKEVGGQPQHF. As DNA, the CDR3 is TGTGCCAGTAAAGAGGTGGGAGGACAGCCCCAGCATTTT.